One TCR beta chain is described in this entry. Its antigen is unidentified. The data belong to a study of response to subunit inactivated influenza vaccine. Findings and limits, study-wide: Authors suggested each seasonal influenza vaccination recruits few new T cells.

TCRdb re-analysed the RT-PCR reads in MiXCR, keeping a single row per CDR3 protein. The table has about 500,000 distinct CDR3 sequences, 15% to 20% seen once; the top ten hold 2.5% to 3.5%. Trimming took 3 bases from V and 6 from J, leaving 15 bases between them. This CDR3 spans 14 amino acids. The rearrangement links TRBV12-3 or TRBV12-4 to TRBJ2-7, with a possible D match to TRBD2 (6 bases). This clonotype was obtained from a man aged 50-75 years who received an inactivated influenza vaccine. Sample: CD4+ T cells sorted from PBMCs, taken 23 to 25 months after vaccination. The CDR3 protein is CASSLQGGGFEQYF. The CDR3 region has the DNA TGTGCCAGCAGTTTGCAGGGAGGTGGATTCGAGCAGTACTTC.